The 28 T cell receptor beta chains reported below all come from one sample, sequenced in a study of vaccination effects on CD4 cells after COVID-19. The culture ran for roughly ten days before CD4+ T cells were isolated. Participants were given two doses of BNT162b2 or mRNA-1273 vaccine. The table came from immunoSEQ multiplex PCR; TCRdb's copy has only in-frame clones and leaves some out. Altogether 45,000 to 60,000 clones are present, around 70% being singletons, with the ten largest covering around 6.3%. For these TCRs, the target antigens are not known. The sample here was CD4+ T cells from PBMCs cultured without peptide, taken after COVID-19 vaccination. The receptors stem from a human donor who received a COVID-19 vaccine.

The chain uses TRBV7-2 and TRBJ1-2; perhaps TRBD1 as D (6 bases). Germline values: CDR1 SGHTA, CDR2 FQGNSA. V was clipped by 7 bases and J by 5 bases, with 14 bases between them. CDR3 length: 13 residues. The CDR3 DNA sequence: TGTGCCAGCACCACAGGGACGGGGTATGGCTACACCTTC. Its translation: CASTTGTGYGYTF.

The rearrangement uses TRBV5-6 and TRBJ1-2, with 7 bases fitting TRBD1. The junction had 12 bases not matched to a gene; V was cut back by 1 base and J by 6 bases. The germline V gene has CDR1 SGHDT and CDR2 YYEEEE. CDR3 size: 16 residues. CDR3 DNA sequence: TGTGCCAGCAGCTTGCTAACAGGGGTAATATCGAATGGCTACACCTTC. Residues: CASSLLTGVISNGYTF.

The CDR3 DNA sequence: TGTGCCAGCAGCACCCGGACAGGGAATAATCAGCCCCAGCATTTT. It encodes CASSTRTGNNQPQHF. The gene calls are TRBV7-7 and TRBJ1-5; TRBD1 agrees at 8 bases. CDR3 length: 15 amino acids. Germline V gives CDR1 SSHAT, CDR2 FNYEAQ (reference sequence). Trimming cost V 5 bases and J 4 bases; bases outside gene matches: 7.

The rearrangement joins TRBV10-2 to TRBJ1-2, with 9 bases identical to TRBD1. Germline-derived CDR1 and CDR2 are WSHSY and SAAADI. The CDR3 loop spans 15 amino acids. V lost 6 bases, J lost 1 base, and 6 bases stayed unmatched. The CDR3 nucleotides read TGCGCCAGCAGGTTCGCGACAGGGGGTAACTATGGCTACACCTTC. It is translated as CASRFATGGNYGYTF.

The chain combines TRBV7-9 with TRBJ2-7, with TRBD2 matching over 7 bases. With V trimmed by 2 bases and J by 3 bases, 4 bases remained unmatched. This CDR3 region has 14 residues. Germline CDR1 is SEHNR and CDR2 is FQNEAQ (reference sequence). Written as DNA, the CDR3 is TGTGCCAGCAGCTTACTCGGGACTAACTACGAGCAGTACTTC. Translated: CASSLLGTNYEQYF.

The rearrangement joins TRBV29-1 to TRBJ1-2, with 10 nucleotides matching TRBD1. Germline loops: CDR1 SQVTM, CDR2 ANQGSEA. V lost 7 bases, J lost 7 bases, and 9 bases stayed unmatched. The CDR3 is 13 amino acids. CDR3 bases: TGCAGCGCACAACCGGGACAGGGGTCTGGCTACACCTTC. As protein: CSAQPGQGSGYTF.

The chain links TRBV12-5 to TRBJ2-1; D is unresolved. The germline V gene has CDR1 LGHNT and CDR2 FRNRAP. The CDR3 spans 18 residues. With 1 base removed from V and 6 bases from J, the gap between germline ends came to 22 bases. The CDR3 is CASGLGTWTASRGNEQFF. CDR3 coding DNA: TGTGCTAGTGGTTTGGGCACTTGGACGGCCTCCCGTGGCAATGAGCAGTTCTTC.

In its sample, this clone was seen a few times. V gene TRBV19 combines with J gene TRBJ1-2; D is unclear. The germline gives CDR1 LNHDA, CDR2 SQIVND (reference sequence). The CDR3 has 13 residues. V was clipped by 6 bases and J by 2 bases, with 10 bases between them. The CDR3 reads CASRVGRNYGYTF. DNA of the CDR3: TGTGCCAGTAGGGTGGGTCGAAACTATGGCTACACCTTC.

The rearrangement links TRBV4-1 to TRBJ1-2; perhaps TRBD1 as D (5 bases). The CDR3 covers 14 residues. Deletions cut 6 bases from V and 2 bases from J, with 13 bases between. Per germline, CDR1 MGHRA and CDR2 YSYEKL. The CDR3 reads CASSLVAGNYGYTF. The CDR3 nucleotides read TGCGCCAGCAGTCTCGTTGCAGGGAACTATGGCTACACCTTC.

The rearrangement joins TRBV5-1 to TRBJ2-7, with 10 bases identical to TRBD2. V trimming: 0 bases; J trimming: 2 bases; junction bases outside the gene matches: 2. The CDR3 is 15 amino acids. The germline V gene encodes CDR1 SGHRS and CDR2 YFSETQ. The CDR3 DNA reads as TGCGCCAGCAGCTTGGGGACTAGCGGAACCTACGAGCAGTACTTC. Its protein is CASSLGTSGTYEQYF.

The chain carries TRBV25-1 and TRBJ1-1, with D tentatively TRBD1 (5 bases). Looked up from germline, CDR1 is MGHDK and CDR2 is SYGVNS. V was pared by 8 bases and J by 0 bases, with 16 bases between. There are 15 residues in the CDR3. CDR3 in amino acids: CASGGRGSVNTEAFF. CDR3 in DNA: TGTGCCAGCGGGGGAAGGGGATCCGTGAACACTGAAGCTTTCTTT.

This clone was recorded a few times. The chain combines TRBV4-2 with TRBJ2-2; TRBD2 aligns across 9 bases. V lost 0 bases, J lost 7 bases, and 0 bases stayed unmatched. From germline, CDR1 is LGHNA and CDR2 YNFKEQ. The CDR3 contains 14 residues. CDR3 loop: CASSQELAGGELFF. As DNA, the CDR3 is TGTGCCAGCAGCCAAGAACTAGCGGGCGGGGAGCTGTTTTTT.

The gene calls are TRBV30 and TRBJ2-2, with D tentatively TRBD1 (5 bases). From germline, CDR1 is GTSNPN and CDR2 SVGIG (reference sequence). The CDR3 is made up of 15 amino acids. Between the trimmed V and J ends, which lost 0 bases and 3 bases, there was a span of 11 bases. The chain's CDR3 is CAWSVSGWYTGELFF. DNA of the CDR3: TGTGCCTGGAGTGTTTCAGGGTGGTACACCGGGGAGCTGTTTTTT.

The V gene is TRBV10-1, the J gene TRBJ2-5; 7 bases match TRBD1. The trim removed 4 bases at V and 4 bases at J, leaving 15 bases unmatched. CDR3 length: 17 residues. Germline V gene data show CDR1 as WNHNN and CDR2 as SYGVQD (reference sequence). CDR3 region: CASSGGPGTATIETQYF. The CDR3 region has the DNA TGCGCCAGCAGTGGTGGCCCCGGGACAGCTACGATAGAGACCCAGTACTTC.

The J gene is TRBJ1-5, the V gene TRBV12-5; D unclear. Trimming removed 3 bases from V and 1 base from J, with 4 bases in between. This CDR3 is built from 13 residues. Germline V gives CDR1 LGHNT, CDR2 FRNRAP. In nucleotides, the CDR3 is TGTGCTAGTGGTTTAGAAAGCAATCAGCCCCAGCATTTT. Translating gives CASGLESNQPQHF.

CDR3 coding DNA: TGTGCCAGCAGCTTAGAAGGACTAGCGGGAGGGAGGGAGCAGTACTTC. It encodes CASSLEGLAGGREQYF. The gene calls are TRBV7-2 and TRBJ2-7; 15 nucleotides align to TRBD2. V lost 1 base and J lost 7; bases outside the gene matches: 5. This CDR3 has 16 residues. Germline V gives CDR1 SGHTA, CDR2 FQGNSA.

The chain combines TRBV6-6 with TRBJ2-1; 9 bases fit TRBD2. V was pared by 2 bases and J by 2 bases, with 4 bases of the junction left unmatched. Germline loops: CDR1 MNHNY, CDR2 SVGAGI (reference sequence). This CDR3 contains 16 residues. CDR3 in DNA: TGTGCCAGCAGTTACCTGCGGGAGGGCCCCTACAATGAGCAGTTCTTC. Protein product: CASSYLREGPYNEQFF.

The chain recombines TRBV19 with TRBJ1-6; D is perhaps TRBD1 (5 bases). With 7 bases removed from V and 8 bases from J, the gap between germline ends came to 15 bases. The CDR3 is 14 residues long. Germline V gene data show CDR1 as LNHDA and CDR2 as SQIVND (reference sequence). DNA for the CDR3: TGTGCCAGTACCCCGCGGGGGGGGGATTCACCCCTCCACTTT. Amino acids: CASTPRGGDSPLHF. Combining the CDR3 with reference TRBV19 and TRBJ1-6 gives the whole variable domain DGGITQSPKYLFRKEGQNVTLSCEQNLNHDAMYWYRQDPGQGLRLIYYSQIVNDFQKGDIAEGYSVSREKKESFPLTVTSAQKNPTAFYLCASTPRGGDSPLHFGNGTRLTVT.

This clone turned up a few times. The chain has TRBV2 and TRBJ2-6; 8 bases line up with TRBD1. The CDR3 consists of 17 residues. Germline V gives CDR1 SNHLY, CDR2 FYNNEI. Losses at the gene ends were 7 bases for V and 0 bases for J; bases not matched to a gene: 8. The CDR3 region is CASIPRDRSSGANVLTF. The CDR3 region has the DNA TGTGCCAGCATTCCCCGGGACAGGAGCTCTGGGGCCAACGTCCTGACTTTC.

The CDR3 spells CASSQGGLKPYTYNEQFF. The CDR3 DNA reads TGCGCCAGCAGCCAAGGGGGGCTCAAACCTTATACCTACAATGAGCAGTTCTTC. V usage is TRBV4-1 and J usage is TRBJ2-1; D perhaps matches TRBD1 (6 bases). Per germline, CDR1 MGHRA and CDR2 YSYEKL. The length of the CDR3 is 18 residues. V shed 1 base and J shed 2 bases, with 18 bases lying between them.

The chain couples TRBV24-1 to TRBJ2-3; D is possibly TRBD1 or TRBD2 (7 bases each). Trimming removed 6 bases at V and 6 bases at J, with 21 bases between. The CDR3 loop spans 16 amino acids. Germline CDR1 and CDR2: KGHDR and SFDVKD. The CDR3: CATSTSQGGRLDTQYF. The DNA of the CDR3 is TGTGCCACCAGTACCTCCCAGGGGGGGCGGTTGGATACGCAGTATTTT.

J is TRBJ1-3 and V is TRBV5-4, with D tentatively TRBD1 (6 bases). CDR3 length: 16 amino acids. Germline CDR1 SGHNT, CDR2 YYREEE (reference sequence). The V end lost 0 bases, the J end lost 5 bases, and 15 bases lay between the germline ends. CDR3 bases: TGTGCCAGCAGCTTGGGGGGCAGCGGGGGCCGAAACACCATATATTTT. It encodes CASSLGGSGGRNTIYF.

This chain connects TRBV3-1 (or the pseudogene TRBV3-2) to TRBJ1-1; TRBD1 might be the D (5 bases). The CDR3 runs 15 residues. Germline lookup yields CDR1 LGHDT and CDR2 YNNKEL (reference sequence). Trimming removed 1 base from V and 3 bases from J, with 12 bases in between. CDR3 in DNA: TGTGCCAGCAGCCAAGGGGGGTTTAGGTACACTGAAGCTTTCTTT. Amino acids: CASSQGGFRYTEAFF.

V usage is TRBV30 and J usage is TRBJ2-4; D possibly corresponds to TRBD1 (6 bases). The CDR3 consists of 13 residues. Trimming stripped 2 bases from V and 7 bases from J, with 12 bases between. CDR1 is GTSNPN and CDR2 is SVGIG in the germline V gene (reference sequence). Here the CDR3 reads CAWSWGQHNIQYF. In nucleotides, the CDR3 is TGTGCCTGGAGTTGGGGGCAACATAACATTCAGTACTTC.

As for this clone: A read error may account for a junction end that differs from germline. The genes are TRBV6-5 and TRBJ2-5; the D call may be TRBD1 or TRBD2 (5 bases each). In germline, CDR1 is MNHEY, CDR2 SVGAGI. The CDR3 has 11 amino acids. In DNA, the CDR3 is TGTGCCAGCAGTTGGGACGGGCCCTTACACTTC. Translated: CASSWDGPLHF.

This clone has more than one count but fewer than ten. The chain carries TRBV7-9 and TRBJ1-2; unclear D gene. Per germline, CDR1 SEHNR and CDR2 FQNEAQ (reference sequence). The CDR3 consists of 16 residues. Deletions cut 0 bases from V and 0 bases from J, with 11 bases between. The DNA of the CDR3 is TGTGCCAGCAGCTTAGCACAGACACGGTCTAACTATGGCTACACCTTC. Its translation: CASSLAQTRSNYGYTF.

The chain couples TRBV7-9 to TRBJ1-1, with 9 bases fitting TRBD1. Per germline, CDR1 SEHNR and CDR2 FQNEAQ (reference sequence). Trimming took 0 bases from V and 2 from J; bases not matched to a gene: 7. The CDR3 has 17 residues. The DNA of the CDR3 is TGTGCCAGCAGCTTAGCGCGGGACAGGGATAGAAACACTGAAGCTTTCTTT. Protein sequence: CASSLARDRDRNTEAFF.

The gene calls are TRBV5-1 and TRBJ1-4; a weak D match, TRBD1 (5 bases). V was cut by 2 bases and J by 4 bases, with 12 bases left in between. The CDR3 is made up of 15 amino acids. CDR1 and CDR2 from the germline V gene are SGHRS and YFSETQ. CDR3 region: CASSFQTGINEKLFF. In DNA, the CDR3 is TGCGCCAGCAGCTTTCAAACAGGCATTAATGAAAAACTGTTTTTT.